This entry is about one T cell receptor (beta chain). CD8+ and CD4+ T cells from blood underwent TCR beta sequencing, which was carried out in a high-throughput format. These data are taken from a study of CD8 T cells in Susac syndrome. Random hexamers were used to reverse transcribe roughly 0.45 to 1 ug of RNA. Across 54 Vbeta and 13 Jbeta, immunoSEQ multiplex PCR amplified TCR beta CDR3. Via MiXCR, TCRdb re-called the immunoSEQ multiplex PCR reads, giving one row per CDR3 protein. The sample includes fewer than 200,000 distinct CDR3 sequences, about 95% of them seen just once. The CDR3 covers 16 residues. V shed 3 bases, J shed 4 bases, and the junction held 8 bases outside the gene matches.

This clonotype originated in a human donor in good health. The sequencing input was CD4+ T cells from PBMCs. The chain is built from TRBV12-3 or TRBV12-4 and TRBJ2-5, with 10 bases identical to TRBD2. This CDR3 reads CASSLAPSGRRETQYF. CDR3 DNA: TGTGCCAGCAGTTTGGCCCCTAGCGGGAGAAGAGAGACCCAGTACTTC.